The sequence of this T cell receptor beta chain was determined in a study of cytomegalovirus exposure and HLA in healthy donors. Overall study findings and caveats: TCR beta V segments were, for the most part, productive about 87% or about 30% of the time in an earlier analysis. TCR beta chains numbering some 160 were designated cytomegalovirus-associated. Near-uniform donor sequencing depth was presumed by presence/absence analyses.

The CDR3 sequence is 15 residues long. The V and J ends lost 2 bases and 5 bases, in that order; junction bases with no gene match: 6. Germline V gives CDR1 SNHLY, CDR2 FYNNEI. Both 60 Vbeta primers and 13 Jbeta primers went into the PCR. The protocol was immunoSEQ multiplex PCR, while the TCRdb copy is restricted to in-frame clones and leaves out a portion. The sample lists some 150,000 clones, about 82% occurring once. Comments on this clone: Its antigen is unidentified.

Participants comprised healthy donors of bone marrow. The TCR was taken from a woman aged 25 to 39 in good health and CMV-seropositive. This sequence joins TRBV2 and TRBJ2-1; 7 bases align to TRBD1. Sequenced input: PBMCs. The CDR3 is CASSEFTGADNEQFF. The CDR3 DNA reads TGTGCCAGCAGTGAATTCACAGGGGCGGACAATGAGCAGTTCTTC.